The subject of this entry is one TCR beta chain. The CDR3 loop spans 12 amino acids. CDR1 is SEHNR, CDR2 FQNEAQ, per germline (reference sequence). Trimming left V 5 bases short and J 9 bases short, with 11 bases between. For the second PCR, which ran for about 6 to 11 cycles, a sample-barcoded 5' primer and a J-beta primer mix were used. Via MiXCR, TCRdb re-called the 5' RACE reads, giving one row per CDR3 protein. The table shows about 650,000 distinct CDR3 sequences, with over 40% occurring only once. The entry originates in a study of blood T cells in healthy people across ages. This chain links TRBV7-9 with TRBJ2-1, with a weak D call TRBD2 (6 bases). Sequenced material: blood. This receptor was taken from a woman aged 80 or over in good health. The CDR3 DNA is TGTGCCAGCAGCAGGGAGGTCTCTGAGCAGTTCTTC. Translating it yields CASSREVSEQFF.